Listed below are T cell receptor beta chains from one sample, sequenced in a study of T cells and Merkel cell carcinoma outcomes. Method: immunoSEQ multiplex PCR; TCRdb's copy keeps in-frame clones and lacks some. The sample carries about 19,000 clones, over 75% recorded once. Sequenced sample: tumor tissue from Merkel cell carcinoma. These receptors were taken from a human donor with Merkel cell carcinoma. The CDR3 runs from the conserved cysteine through the conserved F or W. Each record gives: clone size, V gene, D gene, J gene, CDR3 DNA, CDR3 protein. The D gene is left open where the match is weak. Size tells how often a clone was seen (once, few, many) or the class of an expanded clone, and some rows leave it out.

size: few; V: TRBV2; D: TRBD2; J: TRBJ2-3; DNA: TGTGCCAGCAGTAGAGCGGGGATCACAGATACGCAGTATTTT; CDR3: CASSRAGITDTQYF
size: .; V: TRBV5-4; D: .; J: TRBJ1-1; DNA: TGTGCCAGCAGCTTGAATGTGGGTCCCGGCACTGAAGCTTTCTTT; CDR3: CASSLNVGPGTEAFF
size: .; V: TRBV7-9; D: TRBD1; J: TRBJ1-2; DNA: TGTGCCAGCAGTCGGGACAGGGCGAACTATGGCTACACCTTC; CDR3: CASSRDRANYGYTF
size: few; V: TRBV5-1; D: .; J: TRBJ2-3; DNA: TGCGCCAGCAGCTTTGAGACTAGAGGCACAGATACGCAGTATTTT; CDR3: CASSFETRGTDTQYF
size: .; V: TRBV5-5; D: TRBD2; J: TRBJ2-3; DNA: TGTGCCAGCAGCCGCGGGACTAGAAGAGATACGCAGTATTTT; CDR3: CASSRGTRRDTQYF
size: once; V: TRBV4-1; D: TRBD1; J: TRBJ2-7; DNA: TGCGCCAGCAGCCATCTACAGGGGCCGACCTACGAGCAGTACTTC; CDR3: CASSHLQGPTYEQYF
size: once; V: TRBV9; D: .; J: TRBJ1-2; DNA: TGTGCCAGCAGCGCCCTCGGTTACAGAAGAGGCTACACCTTC; CDR3: CASSALGYRRGYTF
size: once; V: TRBV27; D: .; J: TRBJ1-6; DNA: TGTGCCAGCTACGCACAGGGTCGAGGTTCACCCCTCCACTTT; CDR3: CASYAQGRGSPLHF
size: .; V: TRBV21-1; D: .; J: TRBJ2-5; DNA: TGTGCCAGCAGCAAAGAGCACAGGGCATACCAAGAGACCCAGTACTTC; CDR3: CASSKEHRAYQETQYF
size: once; V: TRBV6-1; D: .; J: TRBJ1-5; DNA: TGTGCCAGCAGCGACAGTTTCGATCAGCCCCAGCATTTT; CDR3: CASSDSFDQPQHF
size: .; V: TRBV2; D: .; J: TRBJ1-4; DNA: TGTGCCAGCAGCCCCGGGAGGGGCAACGAAAAACTGTTTTTT; CDR3: CASSPGRGNEKLFF
size: once; V: TRBV6-5; D: .; J: TRBJ1-4; DNA: TGTGCCAGCAGTTACTCGAGGACGGTTGGGCTTGAAAAACTGTTTTTT; CDR3: CASSYSRTVGLEKLFF
size: .; V: TRBV28; D: .; J: TRBJ2-7; DNA: TGTGCCAGCAGTTTATGGGGGGTCTCCTACGAGCAGTACTTC; CDR3: CASSLWGVSYEQYF
size: .; V: TRBV28; D: .; J: TRBJ2-5; DNA: TGTGCCATCGATGACGGGGTCCGGCGGGAGACCCAGTACTTC; CDR3: CAIDDGVRRETQYF
size: .; V: TRBV6-5; D: TRBD2; J: TRBJ2-5; DNA: TGTGCCAGCAGTTACGTAGCGGGACAAGAGACCCAGTACTTC; CDR3: CASSYVAGQETQYF
size: few; V: TRBV27; D: .; J: TRBJ1-6; DNA: TGTGCCAGCAGTTTGAATGGCAGAGATATTTCACCCCTCCACTTT; CDR3: CASSLNGRDISPLHF
size: .; V: TRBV19; D: .; J: TRBJ2-7; DNA: TGTGCCAGTAGTGCTACAGGTTTAGAGCAGTACTTC; CDR3: CASSATGLEQYF
size: once; V: TRBV29-1; D: .; J: TRBJ2-2; DNA: TGCAGCGCTTGGGCGGACACGAACACCGGGGAGCTGTTTTTT; CDR3: CSAWADTNTGELFF
size: .; V: TRBV9; D: .; J: TRBJ1-1; DNA: TGTGCCAGCAGCCCTGAAGGGCGCACTGAAGCTTTCTTT; CDR3: CASSPEGRTEAFF
size: few; V: TRBV7-9; D: .; J: TRBJ1-2; DNA: TGTGCCAGCAGCTTTCCCATGGGGGACGGCTACACCTTC; CDR3: CASSFPMGDGYTF
size: .; V: TRBV28; D: .; J: TRBJ1-2; DNA: TGTGCCAGCTGCCCTCTAGGAGGCAACTATGGCTACACCTTC; CDR3: CASCPLGGNYGYTF
size: .; V: TRBV6-5; D: .; J: TRBJ2-5; DNA: TGTGCCAGCAGTTACTCAGGGGGACCAGAGACCCAGTACTTC; CDR3: CASSYSGGPETQYF
size: once; V: TRBV11-3; D: .; J: TRBJ2-7; DNA: TGTGCCAGCAGCTTCAGGGGCGAGCAGTACTTC; CDR3: CASSFRGEQYF
size: .; V: TRBV5-1; D: .; J: TRBJ1-5; DNA: TGCGCCAGCAGCTTGATACCTGGACTGAATCAGCCCCAGCATTTT; CDR3: CASSLIPGLNQPQHF
size: .; V: TRBV18; D: .; J: TRBJ1-2; DNA: TGTGCCAGCTCACCCCCGGGTTTATGGAACTATGGCTACACCTTC; CDR3: CASSPPGLWNYGYTF
size: .; V: TRBV20-1; D: .; J: TRBJ2-4; DNA: TGCAGTGCTTGGTCCCGGTGGTACTTC; CDR3: CSAWSRWYF
size: .; V: TRBV10-1; D: .; J: TRBJ2-3; DNA: TGCGCCAGCAGTGGTGGGGGAATTGCTAGCACAGATACGCAGTATTTT; CDR3: CASSGGGIASTDTQYF
size: .; V: TRBV27; D: .; J: TRBJ2-7; DNA: TGTGCCAGCAGTTCTACCCTCCTCTACGAGCAGTACTTC; CDR3: CASSSTLLYEQYF
size: .; V: TRBV5-6; D: .; J: TRBJ1-2; DNA: TGTGCCAGCAGCTTGTTACGGGCCTACACCTTC; CDR3: CASSLLRAYTF
size: .; V: TRBV5-1; D: .; J: TRBJ2-1; DNA: TGCGCCAGCAGCGAACCCGGGACTCCTTTACTCTCCTACAATGAGCAGTTCTTC; CDR3: CASSEPGTPLLSYNEQFF
size: once; V: TRBV5-1; D: TRBD1; J: TRBJ2-6; DNA: TGCGCCAGCAGCTTGGCTGGGACAGGAGGTTGGGGTGGGGCCAACGTCCTGACTTTC; CDR3: CASSLAGTGGWGGANVLTF
size: .; V: TRBV29-1; D: TRBD1; J: TRBJ2-5; DNA: TGCAGCGACCTCTCCCGGGACAGGGTAACAGAGACCCAGTACTTC; CDR3: CSDLSRDRVTETQYF
size: .; V: TRBV23-1; D: .; J: TRBJ1-1; DNA: TGCGCCAGCAGTCAAAAAACGACAGGAGGCACTGAAGCTTTCTTT; CDR3: CASSQKTTGGTEAFF
size: .; V: TRBV10-3; D: .; J: TRBJ2-5; DNA: TGTGCTATCAGTGGACCCTTGGGGGGTGAAGAGACCCAGTACTTC; CDR3: CAISGPLGGEETQYF
size: .; V: TRBV27; D: .; J: TRBJ2-1; DNA: TGTGCCAGCAGCAACCGACCCAGGATCCTCGGGTACAATGAGCAGTTCTTC; CDR3: CASSNRPRILGYNEQFF